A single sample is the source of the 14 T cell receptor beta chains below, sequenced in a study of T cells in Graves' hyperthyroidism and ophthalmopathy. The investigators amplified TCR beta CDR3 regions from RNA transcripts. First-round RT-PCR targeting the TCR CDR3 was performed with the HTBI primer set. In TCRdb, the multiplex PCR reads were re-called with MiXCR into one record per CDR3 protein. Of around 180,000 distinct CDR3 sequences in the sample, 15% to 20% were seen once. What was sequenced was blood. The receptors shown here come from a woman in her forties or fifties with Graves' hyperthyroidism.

CDR3 bases: TGTGCCAGTAGTATTGGGACAAACATTCAGTACTTC. Encoded protein: CASSIGTNIQYF. The J gene is TRBJ2-4, the V gene TRBV19; D tentatively reads TRBD1 or TRBD2 (5 bases each). V gave up 3 bases and J gave up 6 bases, with 6 bases separating them. The CDR3 extends over 12 amino acids. Germline assignment: CDR1 LNHDA and CDR2 SQIVND (reference sequence).

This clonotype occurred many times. This chain's CDR3 is CASSIDLHLNTEAFF. The CDR3 bases are TGTGCCAGTAGTATAGATCTACACCTGAACACTGAAGCTTTCTTT. The chain couples TRBV19 to TRBJ1-1; D is ambiguous. The CDR3 extends over 15 amino acids. Trimming shortened V by 0 bases and J by 0 bases, and 8 bases separated the two germline ends. The germline CDR1 and CDR2 sequences are LNHDA and SQIVND (reference sequence).

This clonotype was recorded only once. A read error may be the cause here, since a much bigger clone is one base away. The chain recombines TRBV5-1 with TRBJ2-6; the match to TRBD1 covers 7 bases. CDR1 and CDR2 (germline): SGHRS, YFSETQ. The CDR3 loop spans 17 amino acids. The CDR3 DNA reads TGCGCCAGCAGCTTGGAGAGGGGGCGCACTGGGGCCAACGTCGTGACTTTC. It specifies CASSLERGRTGANVVTF.

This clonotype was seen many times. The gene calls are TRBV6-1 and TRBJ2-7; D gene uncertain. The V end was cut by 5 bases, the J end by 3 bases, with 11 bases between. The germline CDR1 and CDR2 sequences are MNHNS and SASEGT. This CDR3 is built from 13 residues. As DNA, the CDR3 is TGTGCCAGCAGTTACGTACAGTTCTACGAGCAGTACTTC. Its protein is CASSYVQFYEQYF.

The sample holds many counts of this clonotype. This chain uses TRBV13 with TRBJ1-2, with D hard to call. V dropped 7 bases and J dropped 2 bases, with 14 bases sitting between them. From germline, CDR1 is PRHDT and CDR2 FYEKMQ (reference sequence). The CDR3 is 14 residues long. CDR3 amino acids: CASTIVQVNYGYTF. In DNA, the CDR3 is TGTGCCAGCACAATCGTTCAGGTAAACTATGGCTACACCTTC.

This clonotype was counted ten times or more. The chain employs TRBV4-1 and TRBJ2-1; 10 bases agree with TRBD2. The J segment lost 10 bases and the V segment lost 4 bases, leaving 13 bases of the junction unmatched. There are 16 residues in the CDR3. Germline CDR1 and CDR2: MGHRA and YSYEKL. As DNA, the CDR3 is TGCGCCAGCAGCCCCACTGATGAGCGGGGGGGCGGGGAGCAGTTCTTC. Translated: CASSPTDERGGGEQFF.

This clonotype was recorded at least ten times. The CDR3 DNA reads as TGCAGTGCTAGAGACGGGACTAGCCTCCAAGAGACCCAGTACTTC. This encodes CSARDGTSLQETQYF. The chain combines TRBV20-1 with TRBJ2-5; TRBD2 matches 9 bases. The CDR3 is made up of 15 amino acids. With V trimmed by 0 bases and J by 1 base, 3 bases remained unmatched. CDR1 is DFQATT, CDR2 SNEGSKA, per germline (reference sequence).

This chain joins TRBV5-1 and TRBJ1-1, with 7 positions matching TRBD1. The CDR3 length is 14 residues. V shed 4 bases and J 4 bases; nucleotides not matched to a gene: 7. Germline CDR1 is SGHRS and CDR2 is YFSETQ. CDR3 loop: CASSHPTGVTEAFF. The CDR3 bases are TGCGCCAGCAGCCACCCTACAGGGGTCACTGAAGCTTTCTTT.

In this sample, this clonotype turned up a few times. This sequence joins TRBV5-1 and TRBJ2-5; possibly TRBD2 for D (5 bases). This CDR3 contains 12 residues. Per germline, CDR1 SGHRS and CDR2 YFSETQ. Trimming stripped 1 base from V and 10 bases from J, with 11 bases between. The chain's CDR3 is CASSLNPGNQYF. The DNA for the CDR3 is TGCGCCAGCAGCTTGAACCCGGGAAACCAGTACTTC.

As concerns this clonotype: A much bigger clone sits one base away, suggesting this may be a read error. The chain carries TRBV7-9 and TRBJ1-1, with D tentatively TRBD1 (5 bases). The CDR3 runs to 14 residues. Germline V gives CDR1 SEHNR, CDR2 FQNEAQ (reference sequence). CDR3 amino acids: CASSSTAMNIEAFF. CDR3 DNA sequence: TGTGCCAGCAGCTCGACAGCGATGAACATTGAAGCTTTCTTT.

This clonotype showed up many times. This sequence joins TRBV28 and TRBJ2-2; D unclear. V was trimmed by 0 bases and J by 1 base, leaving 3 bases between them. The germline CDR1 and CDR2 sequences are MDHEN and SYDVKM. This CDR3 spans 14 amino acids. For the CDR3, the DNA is TGTGCCAGCAGTTTATGGCAGAACACCGGGGAGCTGTTTTTT. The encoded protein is CASSLWQNTGELFF.

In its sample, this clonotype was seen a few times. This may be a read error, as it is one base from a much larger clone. As DNA, the CDR3 is TGTGCCAGCAGAGCCAAGAACAGGGACCCTTACCAGCCCCAGCATTTT. Translated, it gives CASRAKNRDPYQPQHF. The V call is TRBV2, the J call TRBJ1-5, with D possibly TRBD1 on 6 matching bases. The V gene's germline CDR1 is SNHLY and CDR2 FYNNEI. The CDR3 has 16 residues. The V end was cut by 6 bases, the J end by 7 bases, with 22 bases between.

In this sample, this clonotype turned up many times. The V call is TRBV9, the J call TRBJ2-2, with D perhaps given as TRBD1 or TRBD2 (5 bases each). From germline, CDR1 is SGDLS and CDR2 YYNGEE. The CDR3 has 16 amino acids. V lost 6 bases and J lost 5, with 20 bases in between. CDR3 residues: CASNPGRLERTGELFF. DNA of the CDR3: TGTGCCAGCAATCCGGGACGCCTCGAAAGGACCGGGGAGCTGTTTTTT.

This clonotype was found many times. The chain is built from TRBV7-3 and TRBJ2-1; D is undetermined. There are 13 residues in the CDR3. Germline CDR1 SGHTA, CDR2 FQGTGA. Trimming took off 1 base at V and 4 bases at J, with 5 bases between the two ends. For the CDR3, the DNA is TGTGCCAGCAGCTTAATGCGATACAATGAGCAGTTCTTC. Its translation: CASSLMRYNEQFF.